The 23 T cell receptor beta chains below were found in one sample sequenced in a study of shared clonotypes between healthy human individuals. Profiling relied on immunoSEQ multiplex PCR, and the TCRdb table lists in-frame clones only, not all of them. Of over 1.5 million clones listed, around 98% were seen once; the top ten hold 0.45%. The specimen sequenced was naive CD4+ T cells sorted from blood. Subset meaning: CD45RA+ positively selected. Source of these receptors: a man under 40 in good health.

A remark on this clone: The identical CDR3 is also encoded by other nucleotide sequences in the sample. The J gene is TRBJ2-2, the V gene TRBV6-6; D is ambiguous. V was pared by 1 base and J by 2 bases, with 2 bases between. The CDR3 has 13 amino acids. The germline V gene has CDR1 MNHNY and CDR2 SVGAGI (reference sequence). CDR3 nucleotides: TGTGCCAGCAGTTACTTAAACACCGGGGAGCTGTTTTTT. It yields the protein CASSYLNTGELFF.

The CDR3, as DNA: TGTGCCAGCAGCAAAAGGCCCGGACGAAACGGGGGCGAGCAGTACTTC. It is translated as CASSKRPGRNGGEQYF. V usage is TRBV21-1 and J usage is TRBJ2-7; whether TRBD2, the table's D call, matches the DNA was not checked. TRBV21-1 is a pseudogene. This CDR3 comprises 16 residues.

The chain has TRBV5-1 and TRBJ2-5; 9 bases fit TRBD1. Germline assignment: CDR1 SGHRS and CDR2 YFSETQ. The V gene end was trimmed by 0 bases and the J gene end by 5 bases; junction bases not matched to a gene: 5. There are 15 residues in the CDR3. This CDR3 is CASSLVRTGDETQYF. For the CDR3, the DNA is TGCGCCAGCAGCTTGGTGAGGACAGGGGACGAGACCCAGTACTTC.

This chain links TRBV29-1 with TRBJ1-2; 7 bases map to TRBD1. Germline lookup yields CDR1 SQVTM and CDR2 ANQGSEA. V lost 7 bases to trimming and J lost 6 bases; unmatched junction nucleotides: 11. The CDR3 is 13 residues long. The CDR3 is CSDSGQPADGYTF. As DNA, the CDR3 is TGCAGCGACTCGGGACAGCCCGCCGATGGCTACACCTTC.

The V and J genes are TRBV14 and TRBJ1-5; possible D gene TRBD1, 6 bases. CDR1 and CDR2 (germline): SGHDN, FVKESK. V lost 4 bases to trimming and J lost 2 bases, with 6 bases between them. The CDR3 runs to 13 residues. CDR3 DNA sequence: TGTGCCAGCAGCCGACAGGGCAATCAGCCCCAGCATTTT. Translation gives CASSRQGNQPQHF.

The rearrangement joins TRBV2 to TRBJ2-2, with 9 bases that match TRBD1. V was pared by 5 bases and J by 6 bases, with 4 bases of the junction left unmatched. There are 14 residues in the CDR3. CDR1 is SNHLY and CDR2 is FYNNEI in the germline V gene. CDR3 coding DNA: TGTGCCAGCAGTCCACAGGGGGCCCCCGGGGAGCTGTTTTTT. Amino acid sequence: CASSPQGAPGELFF.

This chain connects TRBV7-9 to TRBJ1-4; no firm D call. CDR1 SEHNR and CDR2 FQNEAQ come from the germline V gene (reference sequence). The V end was cut by 1 base, the J end by 6 bases, with 9 bases between. This CDR3 is 14 amino acids long. CDR3 bases: TGTGCCAGCAGCTTAGGTGGGCAGTATGAAAAACTGTTTTTT. This codes for CASSLGGQYEKLFF.

The chain carries TRBV7-7 and TRBJ2-7, with D perhaps matching TRBD1 or TRBD2 (6 bases each). The V end was cut by 5 bases, the J end by 7 bases, with 12 bases between. This CDR3 spans 12 amino acids. The germline V gene has CDR1 SSHAT and CDR2 FNYEAQ (reference sequence). CDR3 sequence: CASSHKGGEQYF. The CDR3 bases are TGTGCCAGCAGCCATAAGGGGGGAGAGCAGTACTTC.

The chain couples TRBV20-1 to TRBJ2-1, with TRBD2 matching over 10 bases. Germline values: CDR1 DFQATT, CDR2 SNEGSKA (reference sequence). V trimming: 7 bases; J trimming: 12 bases; junction bases outside the gene matches: 0. The CDR3 consists of 9 residues. The chain's CDR3 is CSVAGGQFF. CDR3 bases: TGCAGTGTAGCGGGAGGGCAGTTCTTC.

A word on this clone: Other nucleotide sequences from this sample produce the same CDR3. This chain joins TRBV18 and TRBJ2-7; 10 bases match TRBD1. Germline CDR1 reads KGHSH; CDR2 reads LQKENI. The J segment lost 6 bases and the V segment lost 1 base, leaving 0 bases of the junction unmatched. The CDR3 consists of 13 residues. CDR3 sequence reads: CASSPRDRGEQYF. In nucleotides, the CDR3 is TGTGCCAGCTCACCACGGGACAGGGGCGAGCAGTACTTC.

J is TRBJ2-7 and V is TRBV15; TRBD1 agrees at 7 bases. From germline, CDR1 is LNHNV and CDR2 YYDKDF (reference sequence). Germline trimming cut 3 bases from V and 6 bases from J; bases unmatched to any gene: 14. CDR3 length equals 16 residues. CDR3 nucleotides: TGTGCCACCAGCAGTGATCGACTGGACAGGTTTAGCGAGCAGTACTTC. This translates into CATSSDRLDRFSEQYF.

This clone was picked up a small number of times. CDR3 in amino acids: CATSRGRLANYGYTF. CDR3 in DNA: TGTGCCACCAGCAGAGGAAGATTAGCTAACTATGGCTACACCTTC. This chain joins TRBV15 and TRBJ1-2; D is uncertain. V lost 1 base, J lost 0 bases, and 9 bases lay in between. CDR1 is LNHNV, CDR2 YYDKDF, per germline (reference sequence). The CDR3 is 15 amino acids.

The chain joins TRBV27 to TRBJ2-7; D is perhaps TRBD1 (6 bases). CDR1 is MNHEY, CDR2 SMNVEV, per germline (reference sequence). The V end was cut by 5 bases, the J end by 2 bases, with 13 bases between. This CDR3 is 14 amino acids long. The CDR3: CASSRGQLPYEQYF. CDR3 nucleotide sequence: TGTGCCAGCAGTCGCGGACAGTTACCCTACGAGCAGTACTTC.

This rearrangement joins TRBV5-1 to TRBJ2-7; TRBD1 matches at 8 bases. CDR3 length: 15 amino acids. Unmatched junction bases numbered 7, after V lost 0 bases and J lost 5 bases. The germline V gene has CDR1 SGHRS and CDR2 YFSETQ. In DNA, the CDR3 is TGCGCCAGCAGCTTGGCCAGACAGGGGAACCACGAGCAGTACTTC. As protein: CASSLARQGNHEQYF. The full variable domain, its missing parts supplied by reference TRBV5-1 and TRBJ2-7, is KAGVTQTPRYLIKTRGQQVTLSCSPISGHRSVSWYQQTPGQGLQFLFEYFSETQRNKGNFPGRFSGRQFSNSRSEMNVSTLELGDSALYLCASSLARQGNHEQYFGPGTRLTVT.

The chain has TRBV28 and TRBJ2-7, with 9 bases aligning to TRBD2. Germline V gene lookup returns CDR1 MDHEN and CDR2 SYDVKM. This CDR3 has 16 residues. J was trimmed by 3 bases and V by 2 bases; bases with no gene match: 8. The CDR3 DNA reads as TGTGCCAGCAGTTTAGGGCTAGCGGGATCATTCTACGAGCAGTACTTC. Protein product: CASSLGLAGSFYEQYF.

The rearrangement uses TRBV2 and TRBJ2-3, with D perhaps matching TRBD2 (5 bases). CDR3 size: 16 residues. The germline V and J ends were trimmed by 8 bases and 2 bases, with 20 bases remaining between them. The germline V gene has CDR1 SNHLY and CDR2 FYNNEI. CDR3 nucleotides: TGTGCCAGCCCCCTGCGGGTACCGAAGTACACAGATACGCAGTATTTT. Translated: CASPLRVPKYTDTQYF.

The chain links TRBV14 to TRBJ2-1, with no clear D. V shed 5 bases and J shed 8 bases, with 10 bases lying between them. CDR3 size: 12 residues. Germline CDR1 SGHDN, CDR2 FVKESK. The CDR3 DNA follows: TGTGCCAGCAGCAAGACACCATATGAGCAGTTCTTC. Amino acids: CASSKTPYEQFF.

V and J are TRBV2 and TRBJ2-7; no clear D. The V and J ends lost 7 bases and 6 bases respectively, with 10 bases between them. The CDR3 is made up of 11 amino acids. Germline loops: CDR1 SNHLY, CDR2 FYNNEI. The CDR3 sequence: CASTGKGEQYF. The CDR3 coding sequence is TGTGCCAGCACAGGCAAGGGCGAGCAGTACTTC.

About this clone itself: The same CDR3 can be traced to other DNA sequences in this sample. V usage is TRBV6-5 and J usage is TRBJ1-4; D is uncertain. Germline V gene sequence: CDR1 MNHEY, CDR2 SVGAGI. V lost 0 bases, J lost 0 bases, and 5 bases lay in between. The CDR3 runs to 15 residues. DNA for the CDR3: TGTGCCAGCAGTTACTCCGGGGCAACTAATGAAAAACTGTTTTTT. Encoded protein: CASSYSGATNEKLFF.

This clone was seen only once. V gene TRBV10-3 combines with J gene TRBJ2-2; 11 positions match TRBD2. Germline V lookup: CDR1 ENHRY, CDR2 SYGVKD. With 5 bases clipped from V and 3 bases from J, the junction kept 5 bases outside the gene matches. There are 16 residues in the CDR3. CDR3 sequence (DNA): TGTGCCATCAGTTTGGGACTAGCGGAACACACCGGGGAGCTGTTTTTT. Translating gives CAISLGLAEHTGELFF.

The rearrangement links TRBV28 to TRBJ2-7, with D unresolved. The V gene lost 6 bases and the J gene lost 0 bases, with 12 bases spanning the gap. This CDR3 region has 14 residues. CDR1 and CDR2 from the germline V gene are MDHEN and SYDVKM. The CDR3 nucleotides are TGTGCCAGCAGCACTCCCTCGCTCTCCTACGAGCAGTACTTC. Residues: CASSTPSLSYEQYF.

V is TRBV11-2 and J is TRBJ2-1; 8 bases match TRBD2. CDR1 is SGHAT and CDR2 is FQNNGV in the germline V gene. CDR3 size: 15 residues. V shed 4 bases and J 6 bases; nucleotides not matched to a gene: 8. The DNA of the CDR3 is TGTGCCAGCAGCTCGTTAGCGGGACTGTTCAATGAGCAGTTCTTC. Its translation: CASSSLAGLFNEQFF.

This clone has a single count. The chain carries TRBV18 and TRBJ1-1, with TRBD1 matching over 11 bases. J gave up 0 bases and V 6 bases, and 21 bases lay outside the gene matches. The CDR3 loop spans 21 amino acids. Per the germline V gene, CDR1 is KGHSH and CDR2 is LQKENI. The CDR3 region is CASSQLPGQGDSWSMNTEAFF. As DNA, the CDR3 is TGTGCCAGCTCCCAACTGCCGGGACAGGGGGATAGTTGGTCGATGAACACTGAAGCTTTCTTT.